Listed below are T cell receptor beta chains from one sample, sequenced in a study of PD-1 blockade in mismatch repair-deficient tumors. The protocol was immunoSEQ multiplex PCR, while the TCRdb copy is restricted to in-frame clones and leaves out a portion. The profile covers around 38,000 clones, with around 75% appearing a single time and 20% to 25% taken by the ten largest. Specimen: peripheral blood, collected 4 weeks after starting pembrolizumab. All receptors derive from an adult with mismatch repair-deficient cancer. Each CDR3 is given with its conserved first and last residue. The D gene is left open where the match is weak. Part of the rows lack a size; the others show once, few, many or a class for expanded clones.

TRBJ2-7 . . TRBV5-4 CASSLLAGEQYF TGTGCCAGCAGTCTCCTAGCTGGCGAGCAGTACTTC
TRBJ2-5 . . TRBV9 CASSPRGDGRETQYF TGTGCCAGCAGCCCCCGGGGAGACGGACGAGAGACCCAGTACTTC
TRBJ2-3 . . TRBV18 CASSPLKGTDTQYF TGTGCCAGCTCACCCTTAAAGGGCACAGATACGCAGTATTTT
TRBJ2-1 TRBD2 few TRBV5-4 CASSRVSGGSYNEQFF TGTGCCAGCAGCCGGGTTAGCGGGGGGTCCTACAATGAGCAGTTCTTC
TRBJ2-1 . . TRBV5-1 CASSGDRNEQFF TGCGCCAGCAGTGGGGATCGAAATGAGCAGTTCTTC
TRBJ2-3 TRBD2 . TRBV6-5 CASRNSGASTDTQYF TGTGCCAGCAGGAATAGCGGGGCTAGCACAGATACGCAGTATTTT
TRBJ1-2 . . TRBV7-8 CASSFFLGLPNYGYTF TGTGCCAGCAGCTTCTTTTTAGGGCTTCCTAACTATGGCTACACCTTC
TRBJ2-1 TRBD2 . TRBV5-6 CASSLGLAGGPLEQFF TGTGCCAGCAGCTTGGGACTAGCGGGAGGGCCACTTGAGCAGTTCTTC
TRBJ2-3 TRBD2 . TRBV29-1 CSAGRTSGSSDTQYF TGCAGCGCTGGTCGGACTAGCGGGAGTTCAGATACGCAGTATTTT
TRBJ2-2 . . TRBV30 CAWSPDWGTGELFF TGTGCCTGGAGTCCGGACTGGGGCACCGGGGAGCTGTTTTTT
TRBJ2-4 . few TRBV28 CASSLTELGRLGVSDPNIQYF TGTGCCAGCAGTTTAACCGAGCTTGGACGTCTCGGGGTTAGCGACCCAAACATTCAGTACTTC
TRBJ2-2 . . TRBV2 CASRTEGAGELFF TGTGCCAGCAGGACTGAGGGCGCCGGGGAGCTGTTTTTT
TRBJ1-2 . . TRBV15 CATTQSYTVNYGYTF TGTGCCACCACCCAGAGTTACACCGTTAACTATGGCTACACCTTC
TRBJ2-5 . . TRBV4-2 CASSHPGETQYF TGTGCCAGCAGCCACCCGGGGGAGACCCAGTACTTC
TRBJ2-3 . . TRBV6-6 CASGGLTADTQYF TGTGCCAGCGGGGGACTGACTGCAGATACGCAGTATTTT
TRBJ2-7 TRBD1 . TRBV5-5 CASSWTGTYEQYF TGTGCCAGCAGCTGGACAGGCACCTACGAGCAGTACTTC
TRBJ2-7 TRBD2 . TRBV6-6 CASSYSGEGVYEQYF TGTGCCAGCAGCTATAGCGGGGAGGGGGTCTACGAGCAGTACTTC
TRBJ1-1 . . TRBV18 CASSPLDGNTEAFF TGTGCCAGCTCACCACTTGATGGGAACACTGAAGCTTTCTTT
TRBJ2-1 . . TRBV6-5 CASSYSGNEQFF TGTGCCAGCAGTTACTCCGGCAATGAGCAGTTCTTC
TRBJ2-5 . . TRBV2 CASSGGIVPQETQYF TGTGCCAGCAGTGGTGGGATAGTCCCCCAAGAGACCCAGTACTTC
TRBJ2-1 . . TRBV7-9 CASSLGTAYNEQFF TGTGCCAGCAGCTTAGGGACGGCCTACAATGAGCAGTTCTTC
TRBJ2-5 . . TRBV21-1 CASSSPRDRGRGYQETQYF TGTGCCAGCAGTTCCCCCCGGGACAGGGGGCGGGGGTACCAAGAGACCCAGTACTTC
TRBJ2-7 . . TRBV5-6 CASSLGAVYEQYF TGTGCCAGCAGCTTGGGGGCTGTTTACGAGCAGTACTTC
TRBJ1-5 . . TRBV7-8 CASSSRQGSQPQHF TGTGCCAGCAGCTCTCGGCAGGGGAGTCAGCCCCAGCATTTT
TRBJ2-5 TRBD2 . TRBV11-2 CASSPGTSEAETQYF TGTGCCAGCAGCCCTGGGACTAGCGAGGCAGAGACCCAGTACTTC
TRBJ2-2 TRBD1 few TRBV6-5 CASSLTGSWSGELFF TGTGCCAGCAGCTTGACAGGGTCTTGGTCCGGGGAGCTGTTTTTT
TRBJ2-1 TRBD2 . TRBV7-9 CASSLGLAGAKFF TGTGCCAGCAGCTTAGGACTAGCGGGAGCAAAGTTCTTC
TRBJ2-7 . . TRBV5-1 CASSLTGTSYEQYF TGCGCCAGCAGCTTGACAGGGACGTCCTACGAGCAGTACTTC
TRBJ1-2 . once TRBV6-1 CASSGTQIPNANYGYTF TGTGCCAGCAGTGGGACCCAGATTCCTAATGCTAACTATGGCTACACCTTC
TRBJ2-2 . . TRBV5-1 CASSLEADANTGELFF TGCGCCAGCAGCTTGGAGGCGGACGCGAACACCGGGGAGCTGTTTTTT
TRBJ2-5 . . TRBV19 CASSTSRQETQYF TGTGCCAGTTCTACGTCTAGACAAGAGACCCAGTACTTC
TRBJ1-1 . . TRBV19 CASSMRRRPTMSEAFF TGTGCCAGTAGTATGAGGAGGAGACCAACTATGTCTGAAGCTTTCTTT
TRBJ1-5 . once TRBV27 CASSSSGGSNQPQHF TGTGCCAGCAGTTCCTCCGGGGGTAGCAATCAGCCCCAGCATTTT